This T cell receptor beta chain is drawn from a study of cytotoxic CD8 clonotypes in ibrutinib-treated CLL. Study results and caveats: The public clonotypes identified were infrequent and showed contraction or stability on treatment.

The repertoire was sequenced with immunoSEQ multiplex PCR; TCRdb's copy has only in-frame clones and lacks some. This table has some 140,000 clones, about 85% appearing once. As regards this clone: Its antigen remains unidentified.

The CDR3 loop spans 15 amino acids. Per the germline V gene, CDR1 is SGHNT and CDR2 is YYREEE (reference sequence). The J segment lost 4 bases and the V segment lost 0 bases, leaving 6 bases of the junction unmatched. The source is a human donor with chronic lymphocytic leukemia. This chain links TRBV5-4 with TRBJ2-7, with 8 bases identical to TRBD2. Sample: PBMCs, taken after 24 months of ibrutinib treatment. This CDR3 reads CASSLAGGASYEQYF. For the CDR3, the DNA is TGTGCCAGCAGCTTGGCCGGGGGGGCCTCGTACGAGCAGTACTTC.